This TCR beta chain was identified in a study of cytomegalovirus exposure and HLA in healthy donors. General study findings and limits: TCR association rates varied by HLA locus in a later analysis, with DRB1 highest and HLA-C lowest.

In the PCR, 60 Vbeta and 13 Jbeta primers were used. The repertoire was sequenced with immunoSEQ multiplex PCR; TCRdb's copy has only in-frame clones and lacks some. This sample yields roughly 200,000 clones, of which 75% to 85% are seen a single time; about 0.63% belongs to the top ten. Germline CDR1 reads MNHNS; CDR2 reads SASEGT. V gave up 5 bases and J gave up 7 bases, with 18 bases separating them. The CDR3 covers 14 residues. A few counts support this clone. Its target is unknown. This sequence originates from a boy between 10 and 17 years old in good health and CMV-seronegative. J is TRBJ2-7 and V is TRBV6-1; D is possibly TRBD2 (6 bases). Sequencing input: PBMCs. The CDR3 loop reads CASSHLQTSREQYF. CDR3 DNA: TGTGCCAGCAGTCACCTCCAGACTAGTCGGGAGCAGTACTTC.